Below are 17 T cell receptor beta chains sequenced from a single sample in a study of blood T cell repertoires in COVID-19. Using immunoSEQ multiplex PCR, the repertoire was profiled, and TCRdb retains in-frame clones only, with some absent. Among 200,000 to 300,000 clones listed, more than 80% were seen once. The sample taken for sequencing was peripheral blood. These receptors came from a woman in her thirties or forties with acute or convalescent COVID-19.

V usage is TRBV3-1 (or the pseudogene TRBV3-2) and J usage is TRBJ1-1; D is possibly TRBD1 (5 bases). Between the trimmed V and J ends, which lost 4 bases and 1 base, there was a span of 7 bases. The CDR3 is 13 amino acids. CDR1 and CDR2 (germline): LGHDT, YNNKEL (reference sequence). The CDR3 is CASSPGGNTEAFF. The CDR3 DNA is TGTGCCAGCAGCCCCGGGGGGAACACTGAAGCTTTCTTT.

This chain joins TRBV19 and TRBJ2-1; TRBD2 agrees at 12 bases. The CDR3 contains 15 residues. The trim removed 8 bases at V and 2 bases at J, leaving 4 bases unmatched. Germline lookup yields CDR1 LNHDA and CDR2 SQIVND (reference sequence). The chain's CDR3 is CASSPSGGAYNEQFF. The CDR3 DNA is TGTGCCAGTTCTCCTAGCGGGGGGGCCTACAATGAGCAGTTCTTC.

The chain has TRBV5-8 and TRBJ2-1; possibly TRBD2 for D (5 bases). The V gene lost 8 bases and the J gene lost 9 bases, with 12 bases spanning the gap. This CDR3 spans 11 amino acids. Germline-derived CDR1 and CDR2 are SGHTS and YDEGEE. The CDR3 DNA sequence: TGTGCCAGTTTACTAGTAAGTGAGCAGTTCTTC. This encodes CASLLVSEQFF.

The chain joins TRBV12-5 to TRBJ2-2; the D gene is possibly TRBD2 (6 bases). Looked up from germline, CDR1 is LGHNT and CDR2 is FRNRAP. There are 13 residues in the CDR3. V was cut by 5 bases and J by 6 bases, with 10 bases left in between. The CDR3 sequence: CASGRGFAGELFF. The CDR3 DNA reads TGTGCTAGTGGTCGGGGGTTCGCCGGGGAGCTGTTTTTT.

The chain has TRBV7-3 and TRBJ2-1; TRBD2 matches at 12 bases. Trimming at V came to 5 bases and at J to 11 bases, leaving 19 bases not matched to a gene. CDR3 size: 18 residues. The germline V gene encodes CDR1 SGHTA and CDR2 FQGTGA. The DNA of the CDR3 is TGTGCCAGCAGCCGATCCTCCCCTAGGGCTAGCGGGGGGGCTAAGCAGTTCTTC. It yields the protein CASSRSSPRASGGAKQFF.

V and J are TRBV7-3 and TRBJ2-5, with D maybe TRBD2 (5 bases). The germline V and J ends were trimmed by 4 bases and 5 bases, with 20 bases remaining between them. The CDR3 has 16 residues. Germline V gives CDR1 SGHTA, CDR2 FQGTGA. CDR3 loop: CASSSTDEGARETQYF. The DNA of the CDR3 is TGTGCCAGCAGCTCAACCGACGAGGGAGCGCGGGAGACCCAGTACTTC.

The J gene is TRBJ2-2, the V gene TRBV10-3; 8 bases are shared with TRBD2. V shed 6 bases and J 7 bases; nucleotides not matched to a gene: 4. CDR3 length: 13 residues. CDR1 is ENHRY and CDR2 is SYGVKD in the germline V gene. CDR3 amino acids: CAISGGADGELFF. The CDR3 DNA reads TGTGCCATCAGCGGGGGGGCCGACGGGGAGCTGTTTTTT.

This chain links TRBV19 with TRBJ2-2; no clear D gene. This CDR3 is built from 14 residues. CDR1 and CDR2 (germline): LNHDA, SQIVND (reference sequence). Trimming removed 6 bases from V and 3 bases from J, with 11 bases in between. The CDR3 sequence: CASRNFRDTGELFF. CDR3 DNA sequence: TGTGCCAGTAGAAACTTCCGGGACACCGGGGAGCTGTTTTTT.

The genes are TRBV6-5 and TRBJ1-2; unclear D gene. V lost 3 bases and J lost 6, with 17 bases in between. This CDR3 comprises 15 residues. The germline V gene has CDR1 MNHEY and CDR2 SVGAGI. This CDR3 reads CASSYLEGLEDGYTF. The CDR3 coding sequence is TGTGCCAGCAGTTATTTGGAGGGCCTAGAGGATGGCTACACCTTC.

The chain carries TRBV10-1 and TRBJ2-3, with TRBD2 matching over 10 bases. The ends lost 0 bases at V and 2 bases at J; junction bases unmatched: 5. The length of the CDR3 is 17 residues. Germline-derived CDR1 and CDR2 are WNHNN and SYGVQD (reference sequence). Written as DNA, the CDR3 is TGCGCCAGCAGTGAGTCTCTAGCGGGGGAGAACACAGATACGCAGTATTTT. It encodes CASSESLAGENTDTQYF.

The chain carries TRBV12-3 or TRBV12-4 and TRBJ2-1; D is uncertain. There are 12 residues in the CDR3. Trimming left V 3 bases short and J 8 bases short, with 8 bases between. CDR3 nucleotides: TGTGCCAGCAGTTTTCTCTCTTATGAGCAGTTCTTC. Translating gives CASSFLSYEQFF.

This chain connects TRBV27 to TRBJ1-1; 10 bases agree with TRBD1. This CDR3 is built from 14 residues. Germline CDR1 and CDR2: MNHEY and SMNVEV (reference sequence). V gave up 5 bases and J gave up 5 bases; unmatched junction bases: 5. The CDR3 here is CASSLRTGGTEAFF. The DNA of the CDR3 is TGTGCCAGCAGTCTACGGACAGGGGGAACTGAAGCTTTCTTT.

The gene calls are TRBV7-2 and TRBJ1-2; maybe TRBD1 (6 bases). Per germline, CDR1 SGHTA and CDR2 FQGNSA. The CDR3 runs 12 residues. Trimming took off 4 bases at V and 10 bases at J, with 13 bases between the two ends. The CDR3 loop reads CASSSNRDFYTF. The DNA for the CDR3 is TGTGCCAGCAGCTCGAACAGGGATTTCTACACCTTC.

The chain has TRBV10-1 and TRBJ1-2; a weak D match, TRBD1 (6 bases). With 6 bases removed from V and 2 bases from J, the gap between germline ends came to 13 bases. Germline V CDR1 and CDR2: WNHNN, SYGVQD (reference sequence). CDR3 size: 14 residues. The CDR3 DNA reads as TGCGCCAGCAGAATTTACAGGGCCAACTATGGCTACACCTTC. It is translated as CASRIYRANYGYTF.

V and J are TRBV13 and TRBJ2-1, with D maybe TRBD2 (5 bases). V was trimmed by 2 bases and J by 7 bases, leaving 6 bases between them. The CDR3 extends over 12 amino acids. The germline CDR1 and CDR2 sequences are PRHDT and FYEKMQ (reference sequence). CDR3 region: CASSLSGNEQFF. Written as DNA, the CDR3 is TGTGCCAGCAGCTTATCGGGGAATGAGCAGTTCTTC.

The CDR3 coding sequence is TGTGCCTGGACCCAGGGGGCTTTTGGCTACACCTTC. Protein sequence: CAWTQGAFGYTF. V is TRBV30 and J is TRBJ1-2, with 8 nucleotides matching TRBD1. This CDR3 spans 12 amino acids. Germline V gives CDR1 GTSNPN, CDR2 SVGIG (reference sequence). The trim removed 4 bases at V and 7 bases at J, leaving 5 bases unmatched.

Here the CDR3 DNA reads TGCGCCAGCTGGAGGAACGGGGAGCTGTTTTTT. Translating gives CASWRNGELFF. V is TRBV5-1 and J is TRBJ2-2; D possibly corresponds to TRBD2 (5 bases). The CDR3 extends over 11 amino acids. Deletions cut 7 bases from V and 7 bases from J, with 8 bases between. Germline V gene sequence: CDR1 SGHRS, CDR2 YFSETQ.